The subject of this entry is one TCR beta chain. Its antigen is not identified. This specimen comes from a study of shared clonotypes between healthy human individuals. Study overall: Donor ages ranged 18 to 49 years: a couple of women, a few men.

The CDR3 covers 13 residues. V lost 4 bases to trimming and J lost 8 bases; unmatched junction nucleotides: 4. CDR1 and CDR2 (germline): SGHRS, YFSETQ. Researchers ran the assay at a deep level. The material for each subset, its genomic DNA, was split evenly across several immunoSEQ plates. Generated by immunoSEQ multiplex PCR, the TCRdb table keeps only in-frame clones and is missing some. The data show roughly 500,000 clones, roughly three quarters seen once. Study conclusions and caveats: Sampling involved blood alone; tissue repertoires likely differ.

The sequence derives from a woman in her thirties or forties in good health. Some clones in this sample may be carry-over from other donors' samples. Material for sequencing was PBMCs. This chain links TRBV5-1 with TRBJ2-2; 8 bases line up with TRBD1. This chain's CDR3 is CASSKTGAGELFF. CDR3 sequence (DNA): TGCGCCAGCAGCAAGACAGGGGCTGGGGAGCTGTTTTTT.